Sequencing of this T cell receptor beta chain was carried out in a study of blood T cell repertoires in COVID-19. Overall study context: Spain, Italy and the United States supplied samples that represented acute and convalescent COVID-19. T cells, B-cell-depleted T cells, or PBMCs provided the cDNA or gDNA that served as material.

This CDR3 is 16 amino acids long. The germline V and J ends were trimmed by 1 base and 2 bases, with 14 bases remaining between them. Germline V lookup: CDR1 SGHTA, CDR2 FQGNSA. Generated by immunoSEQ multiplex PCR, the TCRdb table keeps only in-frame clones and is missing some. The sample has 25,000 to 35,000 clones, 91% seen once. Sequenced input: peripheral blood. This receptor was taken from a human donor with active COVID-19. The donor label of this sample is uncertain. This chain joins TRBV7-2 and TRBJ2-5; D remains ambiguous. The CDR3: CASSLEPDFRQETQYF. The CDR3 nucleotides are TGTGCCAGCAGCTTAGAACCAGACTTTAGGCAAGAGACCCAGTACTTC.